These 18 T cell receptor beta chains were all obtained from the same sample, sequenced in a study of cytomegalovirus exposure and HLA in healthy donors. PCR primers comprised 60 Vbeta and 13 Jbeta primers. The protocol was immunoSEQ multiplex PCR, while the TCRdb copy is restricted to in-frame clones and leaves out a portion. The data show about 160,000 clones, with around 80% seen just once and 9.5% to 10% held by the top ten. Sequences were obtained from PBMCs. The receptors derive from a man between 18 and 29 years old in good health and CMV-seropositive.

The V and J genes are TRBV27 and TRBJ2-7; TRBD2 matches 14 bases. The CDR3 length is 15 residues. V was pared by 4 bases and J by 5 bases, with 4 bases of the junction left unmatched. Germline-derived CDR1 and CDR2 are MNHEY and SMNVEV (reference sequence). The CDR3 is CASSSGLAGANEQYF. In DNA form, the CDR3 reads TGTGCCAGCAGTTCGGGACTAGCGGGAGCTAACGAGCAGTACTTC.

CDR3 amino acids: CASSVEGLGYGELFF. As DNA, the CDR3 is TGCGCCAGCAGCGTAGAGGGCTTGGGATACGGGGAGCTGTTTTTT. This chain links TRBV5-1 with TRBJ2-2, with D possibly matching TRBD2 (5 bases). V gave up 4 bases and J gave up 7 bases, with 17 bases separating them. Germline assignment: CDR1 SGHRS and CDR2 YFSETQ. The CDR3 length is 15 residues.

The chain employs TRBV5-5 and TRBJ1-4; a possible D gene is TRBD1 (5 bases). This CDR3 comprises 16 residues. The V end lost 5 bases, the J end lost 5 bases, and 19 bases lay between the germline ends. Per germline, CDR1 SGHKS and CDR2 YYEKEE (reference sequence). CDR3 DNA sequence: TGTGCCAGCAGTTTTGACAGACCCTTAGGGAATGAAAAACTGTTTTTT. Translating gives CASSFDRPLGNEKLFF. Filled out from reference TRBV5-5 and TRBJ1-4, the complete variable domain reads DAGVTQSPTHLIKTRGQQVTLRCSPISGHKSVSWYQQVLGQGPQFIFQYYEKEERGRGNFPDRFSARQFPNYSSELNVNALLLGDSALYLCASSFDRPLGNEKLFFGSGTQLSVL.

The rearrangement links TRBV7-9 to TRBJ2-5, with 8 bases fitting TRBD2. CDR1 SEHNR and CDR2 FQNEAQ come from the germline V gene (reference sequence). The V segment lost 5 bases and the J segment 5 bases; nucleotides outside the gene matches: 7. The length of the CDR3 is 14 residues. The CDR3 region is CASSPGLAAETQYF. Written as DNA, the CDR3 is TGTGCCAGCAGCCCCGGACTAGCCGCCGAGACCCAGTACTTC.

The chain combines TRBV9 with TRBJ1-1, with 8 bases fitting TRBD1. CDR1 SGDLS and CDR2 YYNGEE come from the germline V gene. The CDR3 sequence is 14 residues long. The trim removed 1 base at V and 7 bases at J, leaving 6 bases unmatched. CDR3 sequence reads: CASSVSGGTGEAFF. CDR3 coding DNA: TGTGCCAGCAGCGTAAGCGGGGGGACAGGTGAAGCTTTCTTT. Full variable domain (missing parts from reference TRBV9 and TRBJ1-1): DSGVTQTPKHLITATGQRVTLRCSPRSGDLSVYWYQQSLDQGLQFLIQYYNGEERAKGNILERFSAQQFPDLHSELNLSSLELGDSALYFCASSVSGGTGEAFFGQGTRLTVV.

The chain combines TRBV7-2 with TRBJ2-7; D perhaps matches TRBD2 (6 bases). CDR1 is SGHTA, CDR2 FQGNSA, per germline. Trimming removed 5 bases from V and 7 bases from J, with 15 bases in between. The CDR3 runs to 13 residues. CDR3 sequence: CASSIPGTAEQYF. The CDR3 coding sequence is TGTGCCAGCAGCATTCCCGGGACTGCGGAGCAGTACTTC. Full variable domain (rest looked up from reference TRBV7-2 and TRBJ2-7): GAGVSQSPSNKVTEKGKDVELRCDPISGHTALYWYRQSLGQGLEFLIYFQGNSAPDKSGLPSDRFSAERTGGSVSTLTIQRTQQEDSAVYLCASSIPGTAEQYFGPGTRLTVT.

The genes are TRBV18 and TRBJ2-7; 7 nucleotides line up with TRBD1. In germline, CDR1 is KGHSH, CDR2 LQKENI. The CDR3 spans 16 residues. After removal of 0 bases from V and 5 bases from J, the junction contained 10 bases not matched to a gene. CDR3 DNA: TGTGCCAGCTCACCACCGTCAGGTGGACAGGTCCACGAGCAGTACTTC. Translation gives CASSPPSGGQVHEQYF.

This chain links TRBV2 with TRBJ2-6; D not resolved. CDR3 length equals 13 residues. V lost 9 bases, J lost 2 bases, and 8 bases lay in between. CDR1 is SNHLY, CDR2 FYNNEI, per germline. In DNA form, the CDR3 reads TGTGCCAGTCAGGTCCCTGGGGCCAACGTCCTGACTTTC. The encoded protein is CASQVPGANVLTF.

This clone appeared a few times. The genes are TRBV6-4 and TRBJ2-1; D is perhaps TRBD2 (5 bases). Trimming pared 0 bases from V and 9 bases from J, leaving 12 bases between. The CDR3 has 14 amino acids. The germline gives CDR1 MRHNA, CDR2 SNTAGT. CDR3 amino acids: CASSDSAGNSEQFF. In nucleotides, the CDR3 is TGTGCCAGCAGTGACTCGGCCGGGAATAGTGAGCAGTTCTTC.

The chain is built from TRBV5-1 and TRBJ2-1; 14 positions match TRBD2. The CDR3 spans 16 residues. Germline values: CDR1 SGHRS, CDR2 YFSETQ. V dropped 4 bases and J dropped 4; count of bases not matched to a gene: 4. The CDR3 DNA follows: TGCGCCAGCAGCCCGGGGACTAGCGGGGGTTACAATGAGCAGTTCTTC. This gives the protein CASSPGTSGGYNEQFF.

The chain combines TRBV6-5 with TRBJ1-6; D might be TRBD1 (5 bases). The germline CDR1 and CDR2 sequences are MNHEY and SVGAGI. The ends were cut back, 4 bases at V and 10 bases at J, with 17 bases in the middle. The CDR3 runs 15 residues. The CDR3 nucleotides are TGTGCCAGCAGTTCTCCAGGGTACCCTTCGTCACCCCTCCACTTT. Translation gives CASSSPGYPSSPLHF.

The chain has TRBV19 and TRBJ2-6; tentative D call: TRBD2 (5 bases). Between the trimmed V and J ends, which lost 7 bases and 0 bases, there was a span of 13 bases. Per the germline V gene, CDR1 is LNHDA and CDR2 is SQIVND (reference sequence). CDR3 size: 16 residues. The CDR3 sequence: CASIRGINSGANVLTF. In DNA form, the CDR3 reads TGTGCCAGTATTCGGGGTATCAACTCTGGGGCCAACGTCCTGACTTTC.

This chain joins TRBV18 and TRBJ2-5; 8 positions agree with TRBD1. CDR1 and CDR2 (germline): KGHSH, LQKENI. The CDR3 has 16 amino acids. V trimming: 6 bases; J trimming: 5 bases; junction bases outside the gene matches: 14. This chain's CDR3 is CASSYILGQAGETQYF. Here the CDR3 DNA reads TGTGCCAGCTCGTACATCTTGGGACAGGCGGGGGAGACCCAGTACTTC.

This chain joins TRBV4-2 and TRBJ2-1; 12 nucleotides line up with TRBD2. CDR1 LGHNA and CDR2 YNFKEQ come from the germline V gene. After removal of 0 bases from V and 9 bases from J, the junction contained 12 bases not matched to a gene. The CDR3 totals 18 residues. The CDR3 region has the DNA TGTGCCAGCAGCCAAGATAGTACCCTAGCGGGAGGGCCTGTTGAGCAGTTCTTC. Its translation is CASSQDSTLAGGPVEQFF.

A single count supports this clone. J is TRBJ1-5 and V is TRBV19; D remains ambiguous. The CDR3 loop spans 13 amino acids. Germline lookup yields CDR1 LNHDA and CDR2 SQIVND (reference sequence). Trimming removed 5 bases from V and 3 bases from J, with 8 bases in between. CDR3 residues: CASSSQPNQPQHF. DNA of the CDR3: TGTGCCAGTAGTTCACAGCCCAATCAGCCCCAGCATTTT.

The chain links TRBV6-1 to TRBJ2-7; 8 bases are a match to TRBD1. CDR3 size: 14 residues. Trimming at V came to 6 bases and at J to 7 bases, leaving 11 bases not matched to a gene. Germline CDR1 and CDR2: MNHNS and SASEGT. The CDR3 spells CASSPIWTGQEQYF. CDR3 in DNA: TGTGCCAGCAGCCCTATCTGGACAGGGCAAGAGCAGTACTTC.

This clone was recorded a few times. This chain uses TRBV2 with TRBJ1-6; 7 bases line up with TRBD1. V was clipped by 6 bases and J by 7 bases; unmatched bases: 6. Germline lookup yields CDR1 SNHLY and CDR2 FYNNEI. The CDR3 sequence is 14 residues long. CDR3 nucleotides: TGTGCCAGCAGAAGGGACAGCCCGAATTCACCCCTCCACTTT. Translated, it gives CASRRDSPNSPLHF.

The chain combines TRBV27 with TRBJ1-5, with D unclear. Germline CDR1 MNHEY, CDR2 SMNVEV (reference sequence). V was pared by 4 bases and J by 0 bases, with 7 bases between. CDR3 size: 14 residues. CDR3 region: CASSSVFSNQPQHF. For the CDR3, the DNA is TGTGCCAGCAGTTCGGTGTTTAGCAATCAGCCCCAGCATTTT.